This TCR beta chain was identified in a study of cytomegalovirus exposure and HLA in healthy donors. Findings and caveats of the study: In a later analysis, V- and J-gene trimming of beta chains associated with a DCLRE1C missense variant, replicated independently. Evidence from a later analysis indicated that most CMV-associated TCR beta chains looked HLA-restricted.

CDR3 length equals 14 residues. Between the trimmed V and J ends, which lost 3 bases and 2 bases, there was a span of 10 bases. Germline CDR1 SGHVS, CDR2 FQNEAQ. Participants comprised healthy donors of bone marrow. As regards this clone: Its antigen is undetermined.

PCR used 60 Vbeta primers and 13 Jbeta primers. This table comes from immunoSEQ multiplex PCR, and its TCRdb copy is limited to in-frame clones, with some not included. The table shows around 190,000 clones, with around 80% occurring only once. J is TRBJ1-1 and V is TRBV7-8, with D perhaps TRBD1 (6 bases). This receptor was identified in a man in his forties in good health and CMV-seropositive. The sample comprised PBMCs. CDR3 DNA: TGTGCCAGCAGCTTCGGCAGGGGTAACACTGAAGCTTTCTTT. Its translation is CASSFGRGNTEAFF.